This is a list of T cell receptor beta chains from one sample in a study of blood T cells in healthy people across ages. Via MiXCR, TCRdb re-called the 5' RACE reads, giving one row per CDR3 protein. Seen here are 1,500,000 or so distinct CDR3 sequences, about 42% observed once, and the top ten hold about 3.8%. The sequenced sample consisted of blood. The receptors come from a woman between 18 and 30 years old in good health. The conserved cysteine and the conserved F or W are not part of the CDR3 here. Clone size, where shown, is once, few, many, or a class for clones that have expanded.

clone_size: .; j_call: TRBJ2-1; v_call: TRBV25-1; cdr3_aa: ASSEKTRYYNEQF
clone_size: .; j_call: TRBJ2-2; v_call: TRBV27; cdr3_aa: ASSFMGGATGELF
clone_size: .; j_call: TRBJ1-1; v_call: TRBV6-2/TRBV6-3; cdr3_aa: ASSYFDRVAEAF
clone_size: .; j_call: TRBJ1-2; v_call: TRBV7-9; cdr3_aa: ASSSPHGYT
clone_size: few; j_call: .; v_call: TRBV27; cdr3_aa: ASSLFAVRGAENEQY
clone_size: many; j_call: TRBJ2-3; v_call: TRBV12-3/TRBV12-4; cdr3_aa: ASSSPRVGLADTQY
clone_size: many; j_call: TRBJ2-1; v_call: TRBV27; cdr3_aa: ASSPQLSSYNEQF
clone_size: .; j_call: TRBJ2-7; v_call: TRBV7-9; cdr3_aa: ASSYSPDRYNEQY
clone_size: .; j_call: TRBJ1-4; v_call: TRBV20-1; cdr3_aa: SATGTGIEKLF
clone_size: .; j_call: TRBJ1-4; v_call: TRBV12-3/TRBV12-4; cdr3_aa: ASSFSPGTGTLF
clone_size: .; j_call: TRBJ1-2; v_call: TRBV9; cdr3_aa: ASSPEWTGNYGYT
clone_size: .; j_call: TRBJ1-1; v_call: TRBV3-1; cdr3_aa: ASSQMRIQGGAF
clone_size: .; j_call: TRBJ1-2; v_call: TRBV28; cdr3_aa: ASSTRPTGAHYGYT
clone_size: .; j_call: TRBJ2-1; v_call: TRBV6-2/TRBV6-3; cdr3_aa: ASSYGAVVNEQF
clone_size: .; j_call: TRBJ2-3; v_call: TRBV2; cdr3_aa: ASSAGLAGGLSSTDTQY
clone_size: .; j_call: TRBJ1-2; v_call: TRBV6-2/TRBV6-3; cdr3_aa: ASSYPPGRGFYYGYT
clone_size: few; j_call: TRBJ2-1; v_call: TRBV7-9; cdr3_aa: ASSLVVSGGYNEQF
clone_size: .; j_call: .; v_call: TRBV23-1; cdr3_aa: ASSPQGYDYEQY
clone_size: few; j_call: TRBJ1-4; v_call: TRBV4-1; cdr3_aa: ASSVGGRYNEKLF
clone_size: .; j_call: TRBJ2-1; v_call: TRBV7-3; cdr3_aa: ASSTGAGGYYNEQF
clone_size: .; j_call: TRBJ1-2; v_call: TRBV20-1; cdr3_aa: SASTTEIGGYT
clone_size: .; j_call: TRBJ1-2; v_call: TRBV27; cdr3_aa: ASSLNGDRAFRYGYT
clone_size: .; j_call: TRBJ2-5; v_call: TRBV7-9; cdr3_aa: ASSLIAHQETQY
clone_size: few; j_call: TRBJ2-1; v_call: TRBV24-1; cdr3_aa: ATSDPGLGEQF
clone_size: few; j_call: TRBJ1-2; v_call: TRBV2; cdr3_aa: ASRGRALNYGYT
clone_size: .; j_call: TRBJ2-5; v_call: TRBV20-1; cdr3_aa: SATDTHNFQETQY
clone_size: .; j_call: TRBJ1-2; v_call: TRBV7-2; cdr3_aa: ASSRPTSTGTYGYT
clone_size: few; j_call: TRBJ2-3; v_call: TRBV13; cdr3_aa: ASSHRLAGGTDTQY
clone_size: .; j_call: TRBJ1-2; v_call: TRBV27; cdr3_aa: ASSFGLGGGYT
clone_size: .; j_call: TRBJ2-5; v_call: TRBV29-1; cdr3_aa: SVSTGTEDLETQY
clone_size: .; j_call: .; v_call: TRBV7-2; cdr3_aa: ASSLAPSTYYEQY
clone_size: many; j_call: TRBJ1-2; v_call: TRBV20-1; cdr3_aa: RAGVTYGYT
clone_size: .; j_call: TRBJ1-5; v_call: TRBV4-3; cdr3_aa: ASSQDIDLRGQPQH
clone_size: once; j_call: TRBJ1-2; v_call: TRBV29-1; cdr3_aa: SVTQSNYGYT
clone_size: .; j_call: TRBJ1-5; v_call: TRBV12-3/TRBV12-4; cdr3_aa: VSSKDTFSNQPQH